This TCR beta chain derives from a study of graft-versus-host responses after intestinal transplantation listed by TCRdb under 2021. For the wider study: The transplants that recipients got were multivisceral, liver-intestinal, or isolated intestinal. Bulk TCR-beta CDR3 sequencing was used to track graft-versus-host and host-versus-graft alloreactive T cell clones in the graft, circulation and bone marrow after intestinal transplantation. Anti-thymocyte globulin induction was given to all recipients, followed by maintenance tacrolimus and steroids for 3 to 4 years. A cohort of 24 intestinal transplant recipients, including one retransplant, was enrolled, and a few patients lacking pretransplant specimens were excluded. A peak of at least 4% donor T cells among recipient peripheral blood mononuclear cells was the definition used for donor T cell macrochimerism. Rather than being sequenced by the commercial service, samples from a few later patients were sequenced in-house on an Illumina MiSeq and processed with MiXCR. To identify alloreactive clones, pre-transplant mixed lymphocyte reaction products were sequenced and compared with unstimulated pre-transplant donor and recipient T cells.

Sequences KGHSH (CDR1) and LQKENI (CDR2) are obtained from the germline V gene. The CDR3 contains 15 residues, cysteine and phenylalanine counted. The entry retains the CDR3 DNA only, 45 bases that are in frame from base 1. The junction shows trimming of 1 base on V and 0 bases on J, plus 10 bases between the germline ends. To prepare the library, the immunoSEQ multiplex PCR assay was applied. In most patients, genomic DNA was isolated using the Qiagen DNeasy Blood and Tissue Kit and sent frozen to Adaptive Biotechnologies for TCR sequencing. Adaptive Biotechnologies carried out high-throughput TCR-beta CDR3 sequencing of genomic DNA for most patients. In the original analysis: TCR sequencing data for around 20 patients were retrieved from Adaptive's ImmunoSEQ software; a few other patients were processed with MiXCR and VDJtools. To correct CD4 versus CD8 sorting errors, any sequence found in both subsets at a frequency ratio below 5:1 was removed. CDR3 nucleotide sequences shared between donor and recipient were removed because the origin of such sequences could not be assigned. To be classed as alloreactive, a clone needed at least 2-fold expansion over unstimulated cells and a minimum CFSE-low frequency of 0.002% (template counts) or 0.001% (read counts). Clones detected in sequenced pre-transplant spleen, lymph node, or MLR CFSE-low populations of the donor or recipient were defined as mappable. Cumulative frequency of alloreactive clones was calculated as a percentage of all sequences weighted by copy number. TCRdb took this table from immuneACCESS and kept in-frame rearrangements with V and J called. Such tables lack part of the clones; where checked against another copy, unresolved V genes explain under half of the gap, and the rest is unexplained. The DNA gave D and trimming, while V, J and clone size come from that table. For this sample there are under 130,000 clones; roughly 93% appear just once. The ten largest clones add up to 1.2% of the sample.

The research as a whole found: Patients with donor T cell macrochimerism had high GvH to HvG T cell clonal ratios in their allografts. GvH clones turned up in recipient bone marrow, with some appearing earlier in ileal mucosa or blood, a pattern consistent with an intestinal mucosal origin. The relatively low number and heterogeneity of intestinal transplant patients limited the conclusions. Peak levels of circulating GvH clones were associated with declines in HvG clones early after transplant.

Worth noting for this clone: Its antigen is unknown. No clone much larger than this one lies a single base away; base qualities are absent.

According to the study, the label for this sample's time point signals: cells obtained before transplantation from donor or recipient. CD3+CD4+ and CD3+CD8+ populations were FACS-sorted from unstimulated pre-transplant donor and recipient cells taken from spleen or lymph nodes. The V and J segments used are TRBV18 and TRBJ2-7, with a tentative D gene TRBD1 over 6 matching bases. This sample comprised unstimulated CD8+ T cells sorted from spleen or lymph node cells, obtained before intestinal transplant. The sequence derives from a human donor who received an intestinal transplant. The CDR3 loop reads CASSPRDTSSYEQYF. The DNA is as follows: TGTGCCAGCTCACCACGGGACACCTCCTCCTACGAGCAGTACTTC.